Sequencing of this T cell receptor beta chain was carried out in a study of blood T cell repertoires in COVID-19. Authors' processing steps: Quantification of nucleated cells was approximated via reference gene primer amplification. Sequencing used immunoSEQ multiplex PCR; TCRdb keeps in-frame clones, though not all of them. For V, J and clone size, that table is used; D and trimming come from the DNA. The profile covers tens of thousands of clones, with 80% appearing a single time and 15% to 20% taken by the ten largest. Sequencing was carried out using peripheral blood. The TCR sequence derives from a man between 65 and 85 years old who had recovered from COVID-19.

CDR3 region: CASSLPRSSPLHF. In DNA form, the CDR3 reads TGTGCCAGCAGTTTACCCCGCAGTTCACCCCTCCACTTT. The V call is TRBV28, the J call TRBJ1-6; no definite D call. The CDR3 extends over 13 amino acids. The V end was cut by 2 bases, the J end by 9 bases, with 8 bases between. Germline values: CDR1 MDHEN, CDR2 SYDVKM.